One and the same sample provided the 21 T cell receptor beta chains below, sequenced in a study of blood T cell repertoires in COVID-19. Using immunoSEQ multiplex PCR, the repertoire was profiled, and TCRdb retains in-frame clones only, with some absent. The sample includes 250,000 or so clones, about 82% of them seen just once. Sequenced sample: PBMCs or T cells enriched from blood (not recorded which). All receptors come from a woman aged 45-60 years who had recovered from COVID-19.

The sample holds a few counts of this clone. The genes are TRBV4-2 and TRBJ2-1; 8 nucleotides align to TRBD2. The germline gives CDR1 LGHNA, CDR2 YNFKEQ. CDR3 size: 15 residues. Trimming at V came to 0 bases and at J to 7 bases, leaving 5 bases not matched to a gene. Written as DNA, the CDR3 is TGTGCCAGCAGCCAAGACGGGAGGGCCGGAAATGAGCAGTTCTTC. Translated, it gives CASSQDGRAGNEQFF.

The table lists this clone with a count of one. The chain recombines TRBV11-2 with TRBJ1-2, with D possibly TRBD1 on 6 matching bases. The CDR3 sequence is 12 residues long. Germline loops: CDR1 SGHAT, CDR2 FQNNGV. V was cut by 5 bases and J by 7 bases, with 11 bases left in between. CDR3 sequence: CASSGRGTGYTF. The CDR3, as DNA: TGTGCCAGCAGCGGCAGGGGTACTGGCTACACCTTC.

V gene TRBV7-8 combines with J gene TRBJ2-3, with D maybe TRBD2 (7 bases). V shed 7 bases and J shed 2 bases, with 19 bases lying between them. CDR1 and CDR2 from the germline V gene are SGHVS and FQNEAQ. The CDR3 length is 16 residues. DNA of the CDR3: TGTGCCAGCACCCCAACGGCGGGGGCGCCCACAGATACGCAGTATTTT. This sequence encodes CASTPTAGAPTDTQYF.

V and J are TRBV28 and TRBJ1-4; TRBD1 is a possible D gene (6 bases). This CDR3 comprises 14 residues. Looked up from germline, CDR1 is MDHEN and CDR2 is SYDVKM. V dropped 3 bases and J dropped 10 bases, with 15 bases sitting between them. CDR3 residues: CASSFVRGSGKLFF. The CDR3 coding sequence is TGTGCCAGCAGTTTTGTCAGGGGCTCTGGAAAACTGTTTTTT.

The chain employs TRBV30 and TRBJ1-2, with D unresolved. This CDR3 is built from 12 residues. Germline CDR1 is GTSNPN and CDR2 is SVGIG (reference sequence). V was trimmed by 1 base and J by 8 bases, leaving 11 bases between them. In DNA form, the CDR3 reads TGTGCCTGGAGTGGACTACTGAGAGGCTACACCTTC. It is translated as CAWSGLLRGYTF.

This chain connects TRBV19 to TRBJ2-6; D is perhaps TRBD1 (7 bases). V lost 1 base and J 0 bases, leaving 13 bases between the germline ends. In germline, CDR1 is LNHDA, CDR2 SQIVND (reference sequence). The CDR3 is made up of 18 amino acids. DNA of the CDR3: TGTGCCAGTAGTATAGGCAGGGGGGCAAGCTCTGGGGCCAACGTCCTGACTTTC. It specifies CASSIGRGASSGANVLTF. The variable domain in full, completed from reference TRBV19 and TRBJ2-6, reads DGGITQSPKYLFRKEGQNVTLSCEQNLNHDAMYWYRQDPGQGLRLIYYSQIVNDFQKGDIAEGYSVSREKKESFPLTVTSAQKNPTAFYLCASSIGRGASSGANVLTFGAGSRLTVL.

This clone was recorded only once. This chain connects TRBV5-1 to TRBJ2-7, with TRBD2 matching 14 bases. The CDR3 loop spans 19 amino acids. The germline V gene encodes CDR1 SGHRS and CDR2 YFSETQ. The V and J ends lost 7 bases and 4 bases, in that order; junction bases with no gene match: 19. CDR3 sequence: CASAALPGLAGVVAYEQYF. Here the CDR3 DNA reads TGCGCCAGCGCCGCCCTCCCGGGACTAGCGGGAGTTGTCGCGTACGAGCAGTACTTC.

The CDR3: CASSQDRGEVSEDNEQFF. The CDR3 DNA reads TGCGCCAGCAGCCAAGATCGGGGAGAAGTGTCAGAGGACAATGAGCAGTTCTTC. V gene TRBV4-3 combines with J gene TRBJ2-1, with TRBD2 as a possible D gene (5 bases). V was cut by 0 bases and J by 5 bases, with 20 bases left in between. In germline, CDR1 is LGHNA, CDR2 YSLEER. The CDR3 covers 18 residues.

The V gene is TRBV5-1, the J gene TRBJ2-1; D ambiguous. CDR3 size: 11 residues. Trimming took off 4 bases at V and 6 bases at J, with 5 bases between the two ends. The V gene's germline CDR1 is SGHRS and CDR2 YFSETQ. The CDR3 DNA is TGCGCCAGCAGCGAGCTCAATGAGCAGTTCTTC. It encodes CASSELNEQFF.

This clone was counted ten times or more. The chain uses TRBV6-4 and TRBJ2-2; 10 nucleotides agree with TRBD2. The CDR3 spans 14 residues. V trimming: 4 bases; J trimming: 4 bases; junction bases outside the gene matches: 0. CDR1 and CDR2 (germline): MRHNA, SNTAGT. The CDR3 sequence: CASSASGSTGELFF. The CDR3 DNA follows: TGTGCCAGCAGTGCTAGCGGGAGCACCGGGGAGCTGTTTTTT.

The chain has TRBV6-4 and TRBJ1-2, with 7 nucleotides matching TRBD1. The CDR3 runs 16 residues. From germline, CDR1 is MRHNA and CDR2 SNTAGT. J gave up 2 bases and V 2 bases, and 8 bases lay outside the gene matches. Here the CDR3 reads CASSDTYRGSNYGYTF. For the CDR3, the DNA is TGTGCCAGCAGTGACACTTACAGGGGCTCAAACTATGGCTACACCTTC.

The rearrangement uses TRBV15 and TRBJ2-7; tentative D call: TRBD1 (6 bases). V lost 5 bases and J lost 0, with 8 bases in between. The CDR3 has 13 residues. Germline CDR1 LNHNV, CDR2 YYDKDF (reference sequence). Here the CDR3 reads CATSQGSSYEQYF. The CDR3 nucleotides are TGTGCCACCAGCCAGGGGAGCTCCTACGAGCAGTACTTC.

The CDR3 bases are TGTGCCTGGGGTCGCACAGCAGATAGGGGCTACACCTTC. Translation: CAWGRTADRGYTF. The genes are TRBV30 and TRBJ1-2, with D unresolved. Trimming stripped 5 bases from V and 8 bases from J, with 18 bases between. Per germline, CDR1 GTSNPN and CDR2 SVGIG (reference sequence). This CDR3 is 13 amino acids long.

This chain connects TRBV5-1 to TRBJ1-1, with 7 bases fitting TRBD1. Germline assignment: CDR1 SGHRS and CDR2 YFSETQ. This CDR3 is built from 16 residues. V lost 4 bases, J lost 1 base, and 10 bases stayed unmatched. The CDR3 is CASSLTNRDRNTEAFF. Here the CDR3 DNA reads TGCGCCAGCAGCCTAACGAACCGGGACAGGAACACTGAAGCTTTCTTT.

The CDR3 loop is CSVDDTPGANVLTF. In nucleotides, the CDR3 is TGCAGCGTTGACGACACCCCCGGGGCCAACGTCCTGACTTTC. V and J are TRBV29-1 and TRBJ2-6; D call uncertain. V was shortened by 3 bases and J by 4 bases, with 10 bases between the two germline ends. The CDR3 is 14 amino acids. Germline V gene lookup returns CDR1 SQVTM and CDR2 ANQGSEA.

This clone was counted between two and nine times. The chain joins TRBV7-9 to TRBJ2-3; 8 nucleotides align to TRBD2. CDR1 is SEHNR, CDR2 FQNEAQ, per germline (reference sequence). Trimming removed 1 base from V and 4 bases from J; junction bases left unmatched: 10. This CDR3 spans 17 amino acids. This CDR3 reads CASSLVRNGGAPDTQYF. The DNA for the CDR3 is TGTGCCAGCAGCTTAGTTCGAAACGGGGGGGCCCCAGATACGCAGTATTTT.

This clone was counted once. This rearrangement joins TRBV7-2 to TRBJ2-5; 8 bases align to TRBD2. Germline V gives CDR1 SGHTA, CDR2 FQGNSA. CDR3 length equals 15 residues. With V trimmed by 2 bases and J by 4 bases, 6 bases remained unmatched. DNA of the CDR3: TGTGCCAGCAGCTTAAACGGGGGGGGAAGAGAGACCCAGTACTTC. This sequence encodes CASSLNGGGRETQYF.

CDR3 amino acids: CASRSGTGRMNSPLHF. CDR3 DNA: TGCGCCAGCAGGAGTGGGACAGGGCGTATGAATTCACCCCTCCACTTT. V gene TRBV5-1 combines with J gene TRBJ1-6; 9 bases fit TRBD1. With 5 bases clipped from V and 7 bases from J, the junction kept 10 bases outside the gene matches. CDR1 and CDR2 (germline): SGHRS, YFSETQ. This CDR3 has 16 residues.

The chain has TRBV6-5 and TRBJ2-7, with D maybe TRBD1 (5 bases). V was pared by 0 bases and J by 4 bases, with 13 bases between. The CDR3 covers 15 residues. Germline values: CDR1 MNHEY, CDR2 SVGAGI. The CDR3 loop reads CASSYSFRVGYEQYF. The CDR3 nucleotides are TGTGCCAGCAGTTACTCGTTCAGGGTAGGTTACGAGCAGTACTTC.

The chain combines TRBV7-8 with TRBJ1-3; D is possibly TRBD1 (6 bases). Germline V gene data show CDR1 as SGHVS and CDR2 as FQNEAQ. The V and J ends lost 3 bases and 0 bases respectively, with 12 bases between them. This CDR3 is 16 amino acids long. The CDR3 DNA follows: TGTGCCAGCAGCTTTGACAGGCCCTTCTCTGGAAACACCATATATTTT. It encodes CASSFDRPFSGNTIYF. The variable domain in full, completed from reference TRBV7-8 and TRBJ1-3, reads GAGVSQSPRYKVAKRGQDVALRCDPISGHVSLFWYQQALGQGPEFLTYFQNEAQLDKSGLPSDRFFAERPEGSVSTLKIQRTQQEDSAVYLCASSFDRPFSGNTIYFGEGSWLTVV.

V gene TRBV28 combines with J gene TRBJ2-7; weak D call: TRBD1 (5 bases). Germline V gives CDR1 MDHEN, CDR2 SYDVKM. Trimming took 6 bases from V and 5 from J, leaving 11 bases between them. The CDR3 is made up of 12 amino acids. CDR3 protein: CASSQGLHEQYF. Here the CDR3 DNA reads TGTGCCAGCAGCCAGGGTTTGCACGAGCAGTACTTC.